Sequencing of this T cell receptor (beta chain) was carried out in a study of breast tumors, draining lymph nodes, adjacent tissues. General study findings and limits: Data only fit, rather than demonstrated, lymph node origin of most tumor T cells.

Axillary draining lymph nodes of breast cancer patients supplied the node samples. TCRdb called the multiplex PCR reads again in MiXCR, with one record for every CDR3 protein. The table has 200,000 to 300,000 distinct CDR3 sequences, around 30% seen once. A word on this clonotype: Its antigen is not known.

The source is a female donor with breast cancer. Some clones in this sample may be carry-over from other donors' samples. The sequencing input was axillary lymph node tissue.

The CDR3 sequence is CASRFTTNTGELFF. The CDR3 nucleotides are TGTGCCAGCAGGTTCACCACCAACACCGGGGAGCTGTTTTTT. The chain employs TRBV12-3 or TRBV12-4 and TRBJ2-2; no clear D gene. The V end lost 6 bases, the J end lost 2 bases, and 10 bases lay between the germline ends. This CDR3 region has 14 residues.